What follows are 5 T cell receptor beta chains derived from one specimen sequenced in a study of response to subunit inactivated influenza vaccine. MiXCR was run by TCRdb on the RT-PCR reads, yielding one entry per CDR3 protein. The table shows more than 550,000 distinct CDR3 sequences, with 11% occurring only once. The data also belong to a second study, concerning T cells expressing NK-cell markers. This second study says: Production of TCR beta cDNA relied on 5'RACE template switching with UMIs.

The sample was PBMCs from blood, taken on the day of vaccination. The receptors here all came from a man aged 45-60 years who received an inactivated influenza vaccine.

The sample holds a few counts of this clonotype. The J gene is TRBJ1-2, the V gene TRBV9; tentatively, D is TRBD1 (5 bases). Per the germline V gene, CDR1 is SGDLS and CDR2 is YYNGEE. This CDR3 comprises 13 residues. Trimming took 0 bases from V and 2 from J, leaving 5 bases between them. For the CDR3, the DNA is TGTGCCAGCAGCGTAGAGGGGAACTATGGCTACACCTTC. Protein: CASSVEGNYGYTF. The full variable domain, its missing parts supplied by reference TRBV9 and TRBJ1-2, is DSGVTQTPKHLITATGQRVTLRCSPRSGDLSVYWYQQSLDQGLQFLIQYYNGEERAKGNILERFSAQQFPDLHSELNLSSLELGDSALYFCASSVEGNYGYTFGSGTRLTVV.

J is TRBJ2-3 and V is TRBV7-6; D is unresolved. CDR3 length: 14 residues. Between the trimmed V and J ends, which lost 1 base and 3 bases, there was a span of 8 bases. Germline V gene lookup returns CDR1 SGHVS and CDR2 FNYEAQ. The CDR3 reads CASSLVLATDTQYF. DNA of the CDR3: TGTGCCAGCAGCTTAGTACTGGCTACAGATACGCAGTATTTT. The whole variable domain, filled in from reference TRBV7-6 and TRBJ2-3, reads GAGVSQSPRYKVTKRGQDVALRCDPISGHVSLYWYRQALGQGPEFLTYFNYEAQQDKSGLPNDRFSAERPEGSISTLTIQRTEQRDSAMYRCASSLVLATDTQYFGPGTRLTVL.

The V and J genes are TRBV5-5 and TRBJ1-5; 7 nucleotides agree with TRBD1. V lost 3 bases, J lost 1 base, and 7 bases stayed unmatched. Germline V gene data show CDR1 as SGHKS and CDR2 as YYEKEE (reference sequence). The CDR3 contains 16 residues. The CDR3 bases are TGTGCCAGCAGCTCCCAGACAGGGAAGAGCAATCAGCCCCAGCATTTT. This gives the protein CASSSQTGKSNQPQHF.

This clonotype was found many times. This sequence joins TRBV7-2 and TRBJ2-1, with TRBD1 matching 9 bases. The trim removed 6 bases at V and 0 bases at J, leaving 6 bases unmatched. The germline gives CDR1 SGHTA, CDR2 FQGNSA. The CDR3 loop spans 16 amino acids. CDR3 sequence reads: CASRGQGISSYNEQFF. CDR3 DNA: TGTGCCAGCAGGGGACAGGGAATTAGCTCCTACAATGAGCAGTTCTTC.

The rearrangement uses TRBV7-9 and TRBJ2-2, with 15 nucleotides matching TRBD2. Looked up from germline, CDR1 is SEHNR and CDR2 is FQNEAQ (reference sequence). The CDR3 runs to 16 residues. Losses at the gene ends were 3 bases for V and 5 bases for J; bases not matched to a gene: 1. The CDR3 nucleotides read TGTGCCAGCAGCTTCGGGACTAGCGGGGGGACCGGGGAGCTGTTTTTT. It translates to CASSFGTSGGTGELFF.